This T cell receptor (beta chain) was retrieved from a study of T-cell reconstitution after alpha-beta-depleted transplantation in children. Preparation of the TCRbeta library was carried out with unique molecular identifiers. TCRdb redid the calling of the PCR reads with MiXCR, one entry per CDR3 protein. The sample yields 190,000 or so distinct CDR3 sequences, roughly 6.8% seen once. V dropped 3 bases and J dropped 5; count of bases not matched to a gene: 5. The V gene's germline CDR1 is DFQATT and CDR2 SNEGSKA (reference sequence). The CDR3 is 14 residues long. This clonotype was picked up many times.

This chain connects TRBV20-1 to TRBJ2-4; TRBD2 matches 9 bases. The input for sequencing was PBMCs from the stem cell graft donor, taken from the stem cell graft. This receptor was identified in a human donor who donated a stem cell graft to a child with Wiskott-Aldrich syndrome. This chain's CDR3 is CSASLAGAENIQYF. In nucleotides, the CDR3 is TGCAGTGCTAGTTTAGCGGGAGCGGAAAACATTCAGTACTTC.